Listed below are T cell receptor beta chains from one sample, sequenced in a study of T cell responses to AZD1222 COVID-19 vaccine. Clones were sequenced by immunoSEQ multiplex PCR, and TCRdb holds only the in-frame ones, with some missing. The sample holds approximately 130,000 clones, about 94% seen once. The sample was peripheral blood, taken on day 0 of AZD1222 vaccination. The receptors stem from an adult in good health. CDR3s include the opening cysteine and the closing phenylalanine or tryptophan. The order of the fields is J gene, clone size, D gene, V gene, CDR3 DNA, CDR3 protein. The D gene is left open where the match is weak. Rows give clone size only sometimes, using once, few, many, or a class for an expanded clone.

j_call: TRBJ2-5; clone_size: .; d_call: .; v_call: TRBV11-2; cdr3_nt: TGTGCCAGCAGCCGAGGGACGACACAAGAGACCCAGTACTTC; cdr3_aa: CASSRGTTQETQYF
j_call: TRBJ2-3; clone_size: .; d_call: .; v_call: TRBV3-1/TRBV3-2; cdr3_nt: TGTGCCAGCAGCCAAGTCACAGATACGCAGTATTTT; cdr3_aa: CASSQVTDTQYF
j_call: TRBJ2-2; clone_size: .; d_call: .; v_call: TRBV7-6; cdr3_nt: TGTGCCAGCAGACCCGGGCGGGGTGCGGAGCTGTTTTTT; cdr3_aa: CASRPGRGAELFF
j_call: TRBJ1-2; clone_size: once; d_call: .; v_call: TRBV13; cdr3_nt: TGTGCCAGCAGCTTTCAAAGGGCCTATGGCTACACCTTC; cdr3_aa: CASSFQRAYGYTF
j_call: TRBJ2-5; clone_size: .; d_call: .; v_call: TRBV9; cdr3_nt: TGTGCCAGCAGCGGGCGCGGACTTGGGAAAGAGACCCAGTACTTC; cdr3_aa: CASSGRGLGKETQYF
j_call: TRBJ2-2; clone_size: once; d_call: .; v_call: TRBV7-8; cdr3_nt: TGTGCCAGCAGCTCCGCTGCTACCGGGGAGCTGTTTTTT; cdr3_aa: CASSSAATGELFF
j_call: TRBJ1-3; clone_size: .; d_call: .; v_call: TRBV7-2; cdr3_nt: TGTGCCAGCAGCTTACTGGGACTGCTGTACGGAAACACCATATATTTT; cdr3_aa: CASSLLGLLYGNTIYF
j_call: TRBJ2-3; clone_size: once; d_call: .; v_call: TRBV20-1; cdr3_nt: TGCAGTGCTAGTTCCCGAAGCGGAACAGATACGCAGTATTTT; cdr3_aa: CSASSRSGTDTQYF
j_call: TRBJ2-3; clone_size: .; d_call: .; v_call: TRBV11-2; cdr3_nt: TGTGCCAGCAGCTTAGTCTCACCCCCAGGGGATACGCAGTATTTT; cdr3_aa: CASSLVSPPGDTQYF
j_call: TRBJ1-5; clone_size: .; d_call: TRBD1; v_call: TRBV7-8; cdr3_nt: TGTGCCAGCAGCGAACTCGGGACAGGGGAGCGGAGCCAGCCCCAGCATTTT; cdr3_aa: CASSELGTGERSQPQHF
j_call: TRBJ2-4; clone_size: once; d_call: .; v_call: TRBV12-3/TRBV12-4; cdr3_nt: TGTGCCAGCAGTCCCCGGACAACGAACATTCAGTACTTC; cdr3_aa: CASSPRTTNIQYF